These 5 T cell receptor beta chains share one sample of origin, sequenced in a study of blood T cells in healthy people across ages. A second PCR, run for roughly 7 to 12 cycles, used a sample-barcoded 5' primer plus a J-beta primer mix. TCRdb re-called the 5' RACE reads with MiXCR, one entry per CDR3 protein. The repertoire consists of approximately 600,000 distinct CDR3 sequences, with about 53% occurring once and the leading ten covering about two fifths. Specimen: blood. The source is a man in his fifties or sixties in good health.

The chain recombines TRBV3-1 with TRBJ1-1; the match to TRBD1 covers 9 bases. This CDR3 comprises 16 residues. J lost 5 bases, V lost 0 bases, and 7 bases had no gene match. The germline CDR1 and CDR2 sequences are LGHDT and YNNKEL (reference sequence). Written as DNA, the CDR3 is TGTGCCAGCAGCCAAGATCGGTACAGGGGGCATACTGAAGCTTTCTTT. As protein: CASSQDRYRGHTEAFF.

The chain carries TRBV2 and TRBJ1-2, with D maybe TRBD1 (6 bases). Trimming stripped 3 bases from V and 2 bases from J, with 13 bases between. The CDR3 extends over 15 amino acids. Germline V gives CDR1 SNHLY, CDR2 FYNNEI. The CDR3 here is CASSEGQGRNYGYTF. In DNA form, the CDR3 reads TGTGCCAGCAGTGAGGGGCAGGGGAGGAACTATGGCTACACCTTC. The full variable domain, in which reference TRBV2 and TRBJ1-2 provide the parts outside the CDR3, is EPEVTQTPSHQVTQMGQEVILRCVPISNHLYFYWYRQILGQKVEFLVSFYNNEISEKSEIFDDQFSVERPDGSNFTLKIRSTKLEDSAMYFCASSEGQGRNYGYTFGSGTRLTVV.

V and J are TRBV18 and TRBJ2-7, with a weak D call TRBD1 (5 bases). Trimming removed 3 bases at V and 4 bases at J, with 13 bases between. This CDR3 has 14 residues. CDR1 is KGHSH and CDR2 is LQKENI in the germline V gene. The CDR3 protein is CASSPVATAYEQYF. The CDR3 DNA reads as TGTGCCAGCTCACCCGTGGCGACAGCATACGAGCAGTACTTC.

This chain joins TRBV3-1 and TRBJ2-5, with 9 bases lining up with TRBD1. The closer fit of TRBJ2-7 to the DNA end suggests the J call may be wrong. The CDR3 extends over 14 amino acids. From germline, CDR1 is LGHDT and CDR2 YNNKEL (reference sequence). The CDR3 nucleotides are TGTGCCAGCAGCCATCCGGGACAGGGATACGAGCAGTACTTC. Protein product: CASSHPGQGYEQYF.

J is TRBJ1-2 and V is TRBV21-1; the table's TRBD1 call for D was not verified on the DNA. TRBV21-1 is termed a pseudogene. The CDR3 totals 15 residues. This CDR3 is CASSCRQVSFYGYTF. As DNA, the CDR3 is TGTGCCAGCAGCTGTCGACAGGTCAGCTTCTATGGCTACACCTTC.